This T cell receptor (beta chain) was profiled in a study of T cell changes during pregnancy in multiple sclerosis (dated 2019 in TCRdb). Concerning the study at large: Changes in the T cell repertoire over the course of pregnancy were examined in this study in women with multiple sclerosis.

The germline V and J ends show losses of 2 bases and 1 base respectively, and no gene match explains 0 bases of the junction. CDR3 length: 15 amino acids, cysteine to phenylalanine. The sequence is cut down to CDR3 DNA, 45 bases in frame from base 1. The germline V gene encodes CDR1 MRHNA and CDR2 SNTAGT. The library was produced with the immunoSEQ multiplex PCR assay. This is the immuneACCESS table as TCRdb keeps it, with only in-frame sequences that have V and J called. A part of the clones is gone; compared with another copy, unresolved V genes explain less than half, and the rest is unexplained. Counted in this sample were approximately 99,000 clones; under 95% of them appeared once. More than 0.75% of the sample rests with the top ten. This clone is considered medium-sized (0.01 to 0.1%). Its antigen specificity is not known. The sample holds no much larger clone one base away, and base qualities are not on file.

The V gene is TRBV6-4 and the J gene is TRBJ2-3; 10 bases in the junction line up with TRBD2. The TCR sequence derives from a female donor with multiple sclerosis, enrolled in a pregnancy study. The sequences come from peripheral blood, collected after pregnancy. The CDR3: CASSDGTSGTDTQYF. The base sequence is TGTGCCAGCAGTGACGGGACTAGCGGCACAGATACGCAGTATTTT.